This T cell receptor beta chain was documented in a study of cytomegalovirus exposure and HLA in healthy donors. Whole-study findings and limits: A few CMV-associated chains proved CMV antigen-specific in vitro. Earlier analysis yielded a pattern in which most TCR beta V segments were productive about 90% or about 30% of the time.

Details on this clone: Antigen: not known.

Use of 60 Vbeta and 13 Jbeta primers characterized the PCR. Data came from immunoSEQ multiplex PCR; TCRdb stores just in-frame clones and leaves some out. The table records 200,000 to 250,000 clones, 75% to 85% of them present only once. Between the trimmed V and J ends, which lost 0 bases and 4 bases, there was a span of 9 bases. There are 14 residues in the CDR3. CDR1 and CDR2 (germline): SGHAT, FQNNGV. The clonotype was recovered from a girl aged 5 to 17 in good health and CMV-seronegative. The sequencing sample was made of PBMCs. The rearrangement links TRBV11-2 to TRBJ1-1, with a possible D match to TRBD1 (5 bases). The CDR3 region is CASSLETAPTEAFF. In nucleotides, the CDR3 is TGTGCCAGCAGCTTAGAGACAGCCCCCACTGAAGCTTTCTTT.